This T cell receptor beta chain was sequenced during a study of PD-1 blockade in classical Hodgkin lymphoma (dated by TCRdb to between 2020 and 2021). Broadly, across the study: Nivolumab dosing was 3 mg/kg intravenously every 2 weeks, continuing until either disease progression or unacceptable toxicity. A peripheral blood immune signature of response to PD-1 blockade in classical Hodgkin lymphoma was defined using TCR beta sequencing and CyTOF. Study-level results and caveats: Baseline TCR diversity was reported to be lower in newly diagnosed patients than in healthy donors and to be lower still in relapsed/refractory patients. Only a single clinical trial cohort was studied, and what caused the repertoire differences, possibly disease activity or prior therapy, remained undefined. Trial patients with a complete response had baseline diversity similar to that of newly diagnosed patients, while partial responders and progressors had significantly lower diversity. Lower diversity was observed in patients in whom nivolumab was started less than 1 year after ASCT, and these patients were excluded from later analyses so that confounding by immune reconstitution would be avoided. By C4D1, a significant rise was seen in CD4+ TCR diversity but not in CD8+ TCR diversity (p=0.0027 vs p=0.16), and the rise was most apparent among complete responders (p=0.02).

In light of the paper, this sample's time point label describes: cycle 1 day 1 (C1D1), immediately before nivolumab initiation. Every trial patient had relapsed following autologous stem cell transplantation, and prior brentuximab vedotin exposure was what differed among cohorts A, B and C. The trial cohort included roughly 60 patients with relapsed/refractory classical Hodgkin lymphoma, and each patient had a best overall response of complete response, partial response or progressive disease. In the multi-cohort phase II CheckMate 205 trial, trial patients received single-agent nivolumab. An independent review committee assessed best overall response using the 2007 International Working Group response criteria. Trial PBMCs were collected just before the start of nivolumab (C1D1) and during therapy at cycle 2 day 1 and cycle 4 day 1. Peripheral blood was collected in 8 mL Vacutainer Cell Preparation Tubes, from which PBMCs were isolated by centrifugation and then cryopreserved.

This clone was detected only once. It has no known antigen specificity. No quality values exist for individual bases; no much larger clone is one base distant. Genomic DNA was extracted with the Qiagen DNeasy kit from unsorted PBMCs and from negatively selected CD4+ and CD8+ fractions. Using primers that anneal to V and J segments, immunoSEQ multiplex PCR amplified the TCR beta CDR3 regions. A synthetic immune receptor repertoire was used to minimize amplification bias, and any residual bias was removed computationally once sequencing was done. Per the source publication's procedure: Custom Python scripts were used to quantify repertoire diversity as the Shannon entropy index. Unsorted, CD4+ and CD8+ repertoires were analyzed separately, except for combined analyses in which CD4+ and CD8+ sequences were merged in silico. A clone counted as expanded when the clone's frequency after treatment rose at least 2-fold relative to C1D1, and clones undetected at baseline were given a pseudocount of 0.5. Clones with 0 or 1 copy at C1D1 were defined as singleton clones, while clones with 2 or more copies were defined as non-singleton clones. Clones expanded in unsorted samples were labelled as CD4+, CD8+ or unknown by matching protein sequences in sorted samples from the same patient. Wilcoxon tests on paired samples were used to test changes in diversity from C1D1 to C4D1. As stored in TCRdb, this immuneACCESS dataset retains in-frame rearrangements with V and J assigned. A fraction of the clones does not appear; measured against another copy, unresolved V genes explain less than half of the discrepancy, and the remainder lacks a known reason. The V and J calls and the clone size are those of that table, but D and trimming were determined from the DNA. Within this sample are about 41,000 clones, with roughly three quarters of them counted one time only. Approximately 20% of the sample rests with the top ten.

Here the sequenced sample was peripheral blood mononuclear cells (PBMCs), taken at baseline. The origin of this receptor is a human donor with classical Hodgkin lymphoma.

The sequenced DNA is TGTGCCTGGAGGCTACAGCGAAATGAAAAACTGTTTTTT. Translated, it gives CAWRLQRNEKLFF. The rearranged chain carries TRBV30 and TRBJ1-4, with no D gene named confidently. CDR1 GTSNPN and CDR2 SVGIG are derived from the germline V gene (reference sequence). The CDR3 holds 13 amino acids from the cysteine to the phenylalanine. The retained sequence is limited to the CDR3, 39 bases, with the frame set at the first base. Cut back by 3 bases and 5 bases, the V and J ends lie 10 bases apart.